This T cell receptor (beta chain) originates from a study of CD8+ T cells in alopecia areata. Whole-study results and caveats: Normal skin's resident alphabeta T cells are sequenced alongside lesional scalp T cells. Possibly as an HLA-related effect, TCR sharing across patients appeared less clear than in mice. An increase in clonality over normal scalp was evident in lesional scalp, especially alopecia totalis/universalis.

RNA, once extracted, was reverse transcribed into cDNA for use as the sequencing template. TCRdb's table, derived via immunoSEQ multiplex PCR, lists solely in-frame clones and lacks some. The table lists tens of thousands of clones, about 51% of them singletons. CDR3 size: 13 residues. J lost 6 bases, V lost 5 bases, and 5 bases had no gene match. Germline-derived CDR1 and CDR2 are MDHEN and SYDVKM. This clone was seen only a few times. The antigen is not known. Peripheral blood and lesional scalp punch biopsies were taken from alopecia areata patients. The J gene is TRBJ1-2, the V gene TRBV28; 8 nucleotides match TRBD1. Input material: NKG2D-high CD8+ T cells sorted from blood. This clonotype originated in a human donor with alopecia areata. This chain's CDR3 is CASSTDRVDGYTF. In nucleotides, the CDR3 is TGTGCCAGCAGTACGGACAGGGTGGATGGCTACACCTTC.